Each of the 24 T cell receptor beta chains below was sequenced from the same sample in a study of T-cell reconstitution after alpha-beta-depleted transplantation in children. Using unique molecular identifiers, the investigators prepared the TCRbeta library. TCRdb reprocessed the PCR reads with MiXCR, giving one entry per CDR3 protein. The repertoire has 250,000 to 400,000 distinct CDR3 sequences, about a quarter of them found once; the top ten carry about a tenth. This specimen was PBMCs, mostly from graft donor cells, taken 180 days after TCRalphabeta/CD19-depleted stem cell transplant. These receptors originate from a male patient under 18 who had a stem cell transplant for acute lymphoblastic leukemia, so the T cells may come from the graft donor.

This clonotype came up a few times. This chain joins TRBV6-2 or TRBV6-3 and TRBJ1-5; D remains ambiguous. The length of the CDR3 is 15 residues. CDR1 MNHEY and CDR2 SVGEGT come from the germline V gene. Trimming cost V 2 bases and J 1 base, with 9 bases left between them. CDR3 DNA sequence: TGTGCCAGCAGTTACGGGGTGTTAAGCAATCAGCCCCAGCATTTT. Translated: CASSYGVLSNQPQHF.

This chain links TRBV12-3 or TRBV12-4 with TRBJ2-1; D call uncertain. V shed 8 bases and J shed 5 bases, with 10 bases lying between them. This CDR3 is built from 12 residues. CDR3 nucleotide sequence: TGTGCCAGCGGGCGACACGACAATGAGCAGTTCTTC. This codes for CASGRHDNEQFF.

The chain has TRBV7-9 and TRBJ2-4; the D is unclear. Trimming stripped 0 bases from V and 2 bases from J, with 8 bases between. The CDR3 extends over 15 amino acids. Per the germline V gene, CDR1 is SEHNR and CDR2 is FQNEAQ (reference sequence). The CDR3 region is CASSLALESKNIQYF. The CDR3 DNA is TGTGCCAGCAGCTTAGCTTTAGAGTCCAAAAACATTCAGTACTTC.

This clonotype has only one observation. V usage is TRBV5-1 and J usage is TRBJ2-3; the D is unclear. The CDR3 consists of 16 residues. CDR1 is SGHRS, CDR2 YFSETQ, per germline. Deletions cut 0 bases from V and 7 bases from J, with 18 bases between. The CDR3 sequence: CASSLELQPIANTQYF. Here the CDR3 DNA reads TGCGCCAGCAGCTTGGAGTTGCAACCGATAGCAAATACGCAGTATTTT.

This clonotype was seen only a few times. The chain carries TRBV25-1 and TRBJ2-1, with a weak D call TRBD1 (6 bases). The CDR3 loop spans 16 amino acids. Germline loops: CDR1 MGHDK, CDR2 SYGVNS. V lost 6 bases to trimming and J lost 6 bases, with 21 bases between them. As DNA, the CDR3 is TGTGCCAGCAGGGCCGCGGCCAGGGGATCGTTCAATGAGCAGTTCTTC. It encodes CASRAAARGSFNEQFF.

This clonotype was seen only a few times. The V gene is TRBV9, the J gene TRBJ2-1; 7 bases are a match to TRBD2. Germline assignment: CDR1 SGDLS and CDR2 YYNGEE. This CDR3 spans 17 amino acids. J gave up 5 bases and V 3 bases, and 14 bases lay outside the gene matches. The CDR3 DNA is TGTGCCAGCAGCGCTGGGACTATATGGGTCGGGGACAATGAGCAGTTCTTC. Its protein is CASSAGTIWVGDNEQFF.

This clonotype was counted only a few times. The gene calls are TRBV29-1 and TRBJ2-5; D perhaps matches TRBD1 (6 bases). Per germline, CDR1 SQVTM and CDR2 ANQGSEA. With 7 bases removed from V and 3 bases from J, the gap between germline ends came to 12 bases. This CDR3 spans 12 amino acids. CDR3 bases: TGCAGCGGCTGGGACAATGAAGAGACCCAGTACTTC. This sequence encodes CSGWDNEETQYF.

This clonotype was seen only a few times. The J gene is TRBJ1-2, the V gene TRBV4-2; D not resolved. Germline CDR1 LGHNA, CDR2 YNFKEQ. Between the trimmed V and J ends, which lost 1 base and 2 bases, there was a span of 5 bases. The CDR3 totals 13 residues. The chain's CDR3 is CASSQAGNYGYTF. The CDR3 DNA sequence: TGTGCCAGCAGCCAAGCCGGGAACTATGGCTACACCTTC.

This clonotype has a handful of counts. The V call is TRBV15, the J call TRBJ2-3, with TRBD2 as a possible D gene (5 bases). The germline gives CDR1 LNHNV, CDR2 YYDKDF (reference sequence). The CDR3 spans 14 residues. V was clipped by 1 base and J by 6 bases, with 11 bases between them. The DNA for the CDR3 is TGTGCCACCAGCAGAGTCCCTAGAGGGGATACGCAGTATTTT. This encodes CATSRVPRGDTQYF.

This sequence joins TRBV7-8 and TRBJ2-3, with D possibly being TRBD2 (6 bases). This CDR3 is built from 15 residues. In germline, CDR1 is SGHVS, CDR2 FQNEAQ. The V and J ends lost 2 bases and 2 bases respectively, with 11 bases between them. The CDR3 spells CASSLKGLFTDTQYF. CDR3 nucleotide sequence: TGTGCCAGCAGCTTAAAGGGACTCTTCACAGATACGCAGTATTTT.

This clonotype was detected only a few times. The chain is built from TRBV20-1 and TRBJ2-7; 10 nucleotides agree with TRBD1. The germline V gene encodes CDR1 DFQATT and CDR2 SNEGSKA (reference sequence). J was trimmed by 3 bases and V by 7 bases; bases with no gene match: 12. This CDR3 comprises 15 residues. This chain's CDR3 is CSDRTWTGGNYEQYF. The CDR3 DNA follows: TGCAGTGACCGTACCTGGACAGGGGGAAACTACGAGCAGTACTTC.

This chain links TRBV27 with TRBJ2-7, with TRBD2 matching over 12 bases. The V and J ends lost 2 bases and 3 bases, in that order; junction bases with no gene match: 5. This CDR3 has 16 amino acids. CDR1 is MNHEY, CDR2 SMNVEV, per germline (reference sequence). Written as DNA, the CDR3 is TGTGCCAGCAGTTTAGCGCTAGCGGGAGGGTTCTACGAGCAGTACTTC. It is translated as CASSLALAGGFYEQYF.

The chain carries TRBV10-3 and TRBJ2-1, with 9 bases identical to TRBD1. Germline CDR1 reads ENHRY; CDR2 reads SYGVKD. V was clipped by 1 base and J by 4 bases; unmatched bases: 2. The CDR3 sequence is 15 residues long. The CDR3 region is CAISEYGTGYNEQFF. The CDR3 DNA is TGTGCCATCAGTGAGTACGGGACAGGGTACAATGAGCAGTTCTTC.

The chain has TRBV6-1 and TRBJ2-2; D not resolved. CDR3 length equals 16 residues. V was pared by 7 bases and J by 4 bases, with 19 bases between. Germline V lookup: CDR1 MNHNS, CDR2 SASEGT. CDR3 region: CASTMRPFVFTGELFF. The CDR3 nucleotides are TGTGCCAGCACTATGAGGCCCTTCGTCTTCACCGGGGAGCTGTTTTTT.

The rearrangement joins TRBV20-1 to TRBJ2-2; no definite D call. Trimming stripped 5 bases from V and 6 bases from J, with 10 bases between. Germline V gene lookup returns CDR1 DFQATT and CDR2 SNEGSKA (reference sequence). The CDR3 is 12 residues long. CDR3 DNA sequence: TGCAGTGCTTATTCCCTAGCCGGGGAGCTGTTTTTT. Protein: CSAYSLAGELFF.

The chain employs TRBV5-1 and TRBJ2-1, with 15 positions matching TRBD2. The CDR3 has 20 amino acids. Germline CDR1 SGHRS, CDR2 YFSETQ. V dropped 4 bases and J dropped 1; count of bases not matched to a gene: 12. Here the CDR3 reads CASSPSLRTSGRVSYNEQFF. CDR3 DNA sequence: TGCGCCAGCAGCCCCTCCCTTAGGACTAGCGGGAGGGTATCCTACAATGAGCAGTTCTTC.

V usage is TRBV4-1 and J usage is TRBJ1-2; D call uncertain. Germline V gene sequence: CDR1 MGHRA, CDR2 YSYEKL. V was pared by 2 bases and J by 4 bases, with 14 bases between. This CDR3 has 15 amino acids. CDR3 residues: CASSQPIWGRYGYTF. CDR3 bases: TGCGCCAGCAGCCAACCTATCTGGGGTCGCTATGGCTACACCTTC.

This clonotype was seen a few times. The rearrangement links TRBV12-3 or TRBV12-4 to TRBJ2-1; 8 bases line up with TRBD2. This CDR3 contains 14 residues. Germline trimming cut 8 bases from V and 8 bases from J; bases unmatched to any gene: 11. This CDR3 is CASALSGRFDEQFF. As DNA, the CDR3 is TGTGCCAGCGCTCTAAGCGGGAGATTCGATGAGCAGTTCTTC.

This clonotype was picked up a small number of times. This chain links TRBV9 with TRBJ2-5, with 10 bases identical to TRBD2. V was clipped by 6 bases and J by 4 bases; unmatched bases: 6. CDR1 is SGDLS and CDR2 is YYNGEE in the germline V gene. CDR3 length: 14 residues. The CDR3 bases are TGTGCCAGCATCTCTAGCGGGAGCGGAGAGACCCAGTACTTC. Translation gives CASISSGSGETQYF.

This chain links TRBV28 with TRBJ2-1; TRBD2 aligns across 10 bases. Germline V gene lookup returns CDR1 MDHEN and CDR2 SYDVKM. The CDR3 is made up of 14 amino acids. J lost 10 bases, V lost 8 bases, and 11 bases had no gene match. The CDR3 region has the DNA TGTGCCAGCCAGGGGGCTAGCGGGAGTGGGGAGCAGTTCTTC. Protein sequence: CASQGASGSGEQFF.

This chain connects TRBV5-1 to TRBJ2-3; no definite D call. Trimming removed 3 bases from V and 6 bases from J, with 11 bases in between. Germline loops: CDR1 SGHRS, CDR2 YFSETQ. The CDR3 covers 13 residues. The CDR3 DNA sequence: TGCGCCAGCAGCTGGGTACCCCGGGATACGCAGTATTTT. Its translation is CASSWVPRDTQYF.

This clonotype has just a few counts. The chain combines TRBV7-6 with TRBJ2-2; 13 bases align to TRBD2. The germline CDR1 and CDR2 sequences are SGHVS and FNYEAQ. Trimming took 2 bases from V and 7 from J; bases not matched to a gene: 10. There are 18 residues in the CDR3. CDR3 protein: CASSLRGLAGRRDGELFF. The CDR3 DNA is TGTGCCAGCAGCTTACGGGGACTAGCGGGACGGAGGGACGGGGAGCTGTTTTTT.

This clonotype was seen many times. V is TRBV4-1 and J is TRBJ2-3; either TRBD1 or TRBD2 may fit D (5 bases each). Germline CDR1 and CDR2: MGHRA and YSYEKL. The germline V and J ends were trimmed by 0 bases and 1 base, with 23 bases remaining between them. This CDR3 region has 20 residues. CDR3 region: CASSQEKTHGAQRCTDTQYF. The CDR3 DNA reads as TGCGCCAGCAGCCAAGAGAAGACGCATGGGGCCCAGCGGTGCACAGATACGCAGTATTTT.

The chain employs TRBV4-1 and TRBJ2-5, with TRBD2 matching over 12 bases. Germline values: CDR1 MGHRA, CDR2 YSYEKL. The CDR3 runs to 18 residues. With V trimmed by 1 base and J by 1 base, 7 bases remained unmatched. CDR3 sequence: CASSQVHGLAGPQETQYF. The DNA for the CDR3 is TGCGCCAGCAGCCAAGTACATGGACTAGCGGGGCCCCAAGAGACCCAGTACTTC.